The rows below give T cell receptor beta chains drawn from one sample of a study of regulatory T cells in long-lasting Graves disease. TCRdb recomputed calls from the multiplex PCR reads with MiXCR, one row per CDR3 protein. The profile shows roughly 400,000 distinct CDR3 sequences, around 20% of them singletons. The sample here was peripheral blood mononuclear cells (PBMCs), taken when the disease was refractory, from a patient treated with antithyroid drugs. The receptor source for this set is a female donor with Graves disease. CDR3s include the opening cysteine and the closing phenylalanine or tryptophan. Fields, in order: D gene, V gene, clone size, J gene, CDR3 DNA, CDR3 protein. D genes are given only for firm matches. Rows give clone size only sometimes, using once, few, many, or a class for an expanded clone.

D: TRBD1; V: TRBV6-1; size: many; J: TRBJ2-7; DNA: TGTGCCAGCAGCATCGGGACAGGGGGCCTATACGAGCAGTACTTC; CDR3: CASSIGTGGLYEQYF
D: .; V: TRBV7-9; size: .; J: TRBJ1-3; DNA: TGTGCCAGCAGCCGTATGCGGGACACCATATATTTT; CDR3: CASSRMRDTIYF
D: .; V: TRBV19; size: .; J: TRBJ1-2; DNA: TGTGCCAGTAGTACCCTGGACAGTCCTTATGGCTACACCTTC; CDR3: CASSTLDSPYGYTF
D: .; V: TRBV28; size: .; J: TRBJ2-3; DNA: TGTGCCAGCAGCTCGCCGGGACTTTACACAGATACGCAGTATTTT; CDR3: CASSSPGLYTDTQYF
D: .; V: TRBV28; size: .; J: TRBJ2-3; DNA: TGTGCCAGCAGTTTCCTCCGCGGTCGGCAGTATTTT; CDR3: CASSFLRGRQYF
D: TRBD1; V: TRBV7-2; size: many; J: TRBJ1-2; DNA: TGTGCCAGCAGGGGGACAGGGGGGTATGGCTACACCTTC; CDR3: CASRGTGGYGYTF
D: .; V: TRBV2; size: many; J: TRBJ2-5; DNA: TGTGCCAGCAGTCTCAGGGATGAGACCCAGTACTTC; CDR3: CASSLRDETQYF
D: TRBD2; V: TRBV4-3; size: .; J: TRBJ2-1; DNA: TGCGCCAGCAGCCAGTTTATGGGACTAGCGGGAAGCGATGAGCAGTTCTTC; CDR3: CASSQFMGLAGSDEQFF
D: .; V: TRBV11-2; size: .; J: TRBJ1-2; DNA: TGTGCCAGCAGCTCTATATCGCAGGGCGGCGACTATGGCTACACCTTC; CDR3: CASSSISQGGDYGYTF
D: .; V: TRBV2; size: few; J: TRBJ1-5; DNA: TGTGCCAGCAGTTTGGGGTTCCCCGGGGGTAGCAATCAGCCCCAGCATTTT; CDR3: CASSLGFPGGSNQPQHF
D: TRBD1; V: TRBV15; size: few; J: TRBJ2-7; DNA: TGTGCCACCAGCAGAGATCGACAGGGCTCCCACGAGCAGTACTTC; CDR3: CATSRDRQGSHEQYF
D: TRBD1; V: TRBV7-2; size: many; J: TRBJ1-4; DNA: TGTGCCAGCAGCTCAGACAGGGGATGGAATGAAAAACTGTTTTTT; CDR3: CASSSDRGWNEKLFF
D: .; V: TRBV2; size: many; J: TRBJ1-3; DNA: TGTGCCAGCAGTGAGGACAGCTCTGGAAACACCATATATTTT; CDR3: CASSEDSSGNTIYF
D: TRBD1; V: TRBV19; size: few; J: TRBJ1-2; DNA: TGTGCCAGTAGTATCGCCGCCGGGACAGGGGGTCGCTATGGCTACACCTTC; CDR3: CASSIAAGTGGRYGYTF
D: .; V: TRBV19; size: .; J: TRBJ1-5; DNA: TGTGCCAGTAGTGATCCCTATCAGCCCCAGCATTTT; CDR3: CASSDPYQPQHF
D: .; V: TRBV20-1; size: .; J: TRBJ1-1; DNA: TGCAGTGCTGGGTGGACGGGGAACACTGAAGCTTTCTTT; CDR3: CSAGWTGNTEAFF
D: .; V: TRBV24-1; size: .; J: TRBJ1-5; DNA: TGTGCCACCCCAGGGGGCAATCAGCCCCAGCATTTT; CDR3: CATPGGNQPQHF
D: .; V: TRBV7-9; size: .; J: TRBJ2-7; DNA: TGTGCCAGCAGCCCACCCGTAGGACAGTACGAGCAGTACTTC; CDR3: CASSPPVGQYEQYF
D: TRBD1; V: TRBV29-1; size: .; J: TRBJ2-7; DNA: TGCAGCACGGAGACAGGGGCCGACGAGCAGTACTTC; CDR3: CSTETGADEQYF
D: .; V: TRBV12-3/TRBV12-4; size: .; J: TRBJ2-2; DNA: TGTGCCGGCAAGACAGCAAGGGGCGGGGAGCTGTTTTTT; CDR3: CAGKTARGGELFF
D: .; V: TRBV13; size: few; J: TRBJ1-1; DNA: TGTGCCAGCAGCTTCGGGGATTCTGAAGCTTTCTTT; CDR3: CASSFGDSEAFF
D: TRBD1; V: TRBV11-2; size: many; J: TRBJ1-2; DNA: TGTGCCAGCAGCTCTAATCCGACAGGGGGGGGTTATGGCTACACCTTC; CDR3: CASSSNPTGGGYGYTF
D: TRBD2; V: TRBV6-5; size: many; J: TRBJ2-7; DNA: TGTGCCAGCAGTTATGCGCTAGCGGGAGAAGGAACCTACGAGCAGTACTTC; CDR3: CASSYALAGEGTYEQYF
D: TRBD1; V: TRBV27; size: many; J: TRBJ1-2; DNA: TGTGCCAGCAGTTCTTGGACAGGGGGCTCTGGGAATGGCTACACCTTC; CDR3: CASSSWTGGSGNGYTF
D: .; V: TRBV5-4; size: .; J: TRBJ1-3; DNA: TGTGCCAGCACAATGGGCATCTCTGGAAACACCATATATTTT; CDR3: CASTMGISGNTIYF